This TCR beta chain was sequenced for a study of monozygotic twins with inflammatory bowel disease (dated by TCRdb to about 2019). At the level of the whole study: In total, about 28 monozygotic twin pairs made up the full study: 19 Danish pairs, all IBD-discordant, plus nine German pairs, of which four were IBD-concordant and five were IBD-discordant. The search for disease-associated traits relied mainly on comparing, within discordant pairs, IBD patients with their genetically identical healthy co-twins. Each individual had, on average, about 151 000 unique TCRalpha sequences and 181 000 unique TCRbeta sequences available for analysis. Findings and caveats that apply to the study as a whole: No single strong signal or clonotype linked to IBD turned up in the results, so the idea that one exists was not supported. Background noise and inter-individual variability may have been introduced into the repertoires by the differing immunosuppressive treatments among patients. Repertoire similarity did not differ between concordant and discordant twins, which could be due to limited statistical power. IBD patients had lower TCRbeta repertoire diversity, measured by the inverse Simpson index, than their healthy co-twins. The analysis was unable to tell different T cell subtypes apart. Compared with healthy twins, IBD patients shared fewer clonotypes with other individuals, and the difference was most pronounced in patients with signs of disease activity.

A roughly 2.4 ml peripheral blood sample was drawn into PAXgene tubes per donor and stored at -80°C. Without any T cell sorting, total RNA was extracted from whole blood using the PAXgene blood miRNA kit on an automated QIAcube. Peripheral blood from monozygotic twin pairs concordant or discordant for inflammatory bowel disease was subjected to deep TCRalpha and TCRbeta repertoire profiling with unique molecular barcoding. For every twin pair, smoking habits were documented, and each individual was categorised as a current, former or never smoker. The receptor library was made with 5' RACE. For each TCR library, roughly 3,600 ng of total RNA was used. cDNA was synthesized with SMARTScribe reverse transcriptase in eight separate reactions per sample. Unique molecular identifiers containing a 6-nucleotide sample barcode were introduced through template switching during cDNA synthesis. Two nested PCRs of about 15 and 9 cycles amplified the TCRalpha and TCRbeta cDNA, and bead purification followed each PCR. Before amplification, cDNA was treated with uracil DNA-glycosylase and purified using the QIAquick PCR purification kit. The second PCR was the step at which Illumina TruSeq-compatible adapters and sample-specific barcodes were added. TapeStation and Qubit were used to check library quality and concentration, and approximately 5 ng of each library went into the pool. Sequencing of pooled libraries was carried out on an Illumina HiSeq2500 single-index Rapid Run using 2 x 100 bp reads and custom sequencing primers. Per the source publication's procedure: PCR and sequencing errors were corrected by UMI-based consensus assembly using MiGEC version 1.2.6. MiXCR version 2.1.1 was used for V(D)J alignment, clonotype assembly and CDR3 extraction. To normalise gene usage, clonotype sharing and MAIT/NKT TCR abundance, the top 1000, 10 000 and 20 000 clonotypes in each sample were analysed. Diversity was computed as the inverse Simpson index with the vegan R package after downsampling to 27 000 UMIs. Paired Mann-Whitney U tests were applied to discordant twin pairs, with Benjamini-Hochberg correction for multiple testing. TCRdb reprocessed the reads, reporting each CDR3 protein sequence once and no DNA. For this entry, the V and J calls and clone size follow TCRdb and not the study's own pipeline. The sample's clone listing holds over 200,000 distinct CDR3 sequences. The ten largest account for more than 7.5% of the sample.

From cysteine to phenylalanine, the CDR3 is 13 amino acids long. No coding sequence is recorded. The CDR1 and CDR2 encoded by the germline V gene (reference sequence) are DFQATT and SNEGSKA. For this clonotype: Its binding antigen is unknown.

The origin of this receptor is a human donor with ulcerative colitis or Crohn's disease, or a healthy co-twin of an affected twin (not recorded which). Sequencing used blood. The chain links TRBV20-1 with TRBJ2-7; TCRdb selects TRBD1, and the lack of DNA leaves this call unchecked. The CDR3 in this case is CSSVPDPTYEQYF.